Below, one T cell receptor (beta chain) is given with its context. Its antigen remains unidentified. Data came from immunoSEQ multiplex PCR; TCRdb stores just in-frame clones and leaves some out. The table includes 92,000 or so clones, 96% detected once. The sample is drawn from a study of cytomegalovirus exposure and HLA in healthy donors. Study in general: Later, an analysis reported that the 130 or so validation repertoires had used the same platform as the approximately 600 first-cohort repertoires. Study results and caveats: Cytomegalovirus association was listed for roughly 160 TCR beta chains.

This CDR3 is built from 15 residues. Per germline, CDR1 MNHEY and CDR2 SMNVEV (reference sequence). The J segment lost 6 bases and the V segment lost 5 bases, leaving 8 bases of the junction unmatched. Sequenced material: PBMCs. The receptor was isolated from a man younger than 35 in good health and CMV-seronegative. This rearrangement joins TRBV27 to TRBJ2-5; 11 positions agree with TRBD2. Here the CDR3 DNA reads TGTGCCAGCAGTCCACTAGCGGGAGACGCAAAGACCCAGTACTTC. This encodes CASSPLAGDAKTQYF.